Below, 23 T cell receptor beta chains from the same sample are listed, as sequenced in a study of cytomegalovirus exposure and HLA in healthy donors. The PCR was carried out with 60 Vbeta primers and 13 Jbeta primers. Method: immunoSEQ multiplex PCR; TCRdb's copy keeps in-frame clones and lacks some. The sample holds approximately 110,000 clones, more than 75% seen once. The source material was PBMCs. All receptors come from a woman aged 60-70 years in good health and CMV-seropositive.

This clone appeared a single time. The chain employs TRBV7-2 and TRBJ2-4; a possible D gene is TRBD2 (6 bases). Germline loops: CDR1 SGHTA, CDR2 FQGNSA. There are 15 residues in the CDR3. The germline V and J ends were trimmed by 5 bases and 4 bases, with 15 bases remaining between them. The CDR3 nucleotides are TGTGCCAGCAGCCAACAACCGGGACTTAAAAACATTCAGTACTTC. Encoded protein: CASSQQPGLKNIQYF.

This chain connects TRBV18 to TRBJ1-4; D is unresolved. This CDR3 is built from 15 residues. CDR1 and CDR2 from the germline V gene are KGHSH and LQKENI. V dropped 5 bases and J dropped 0 bases, with 10 bases sitting between them. CDR3 sequence reads: CASSALPATNEKLFF. CDR3 DNA sequence: TGTGCCAGCTCAGCCTTACCAGCAACTAATGAAAAACTGTTTTTT. The full variable domain, in which reference TRBV18 and TRBJ1-4 provide the parts outside the CDR3, is NAGVMQNPRHLVRRRGQEARLRCSPMKGHSHVYWYRQLPEEGLKFMVYLQKENIIDESGMPKERFSAEFPKEGPSILRIQQVVRGDSAAYFCASSALPATNEKLFFGSGTQLSVL.

The V call is TRBV7-9, the J call TRBJ2-1, with a tentative D call TRBD2 (6 bases). CDR1 and CDR2 from the germline V gene are SEHNR and FQNEAQ (reference sequence). The CDR3 spans 15 residues. Trimming took 1 base from V and 2 from J, leaving 9 bases between them. The CDR3: CASSLVGGPYNEQFF. DNA for the CDR3: TGTGCCAGCAGCTTAGTGGGGGGACCCTACAATGAGCAGTTCTTC.

This clone occurred a few times. The chain is built from TRBV27 and TRBJ2-7, with 7 nucleotides matching TRBD2. The trim removed 4 bases at V and 4 bases at J, leaving 10 bases unmatched. Per the germline V gene, CDR1 is MNHEY and CDR2 is SMNVEV (reference sequence). The CDR3 runs 15 residues. CDR3 in amino acids: CASSSGGWSAYEQYF. In nucleotides, the CDR3 is TGTGCCAGCAGTTCCGGGGGGTGGTCTGCTTACGAGCAGTACTTC.

This clone was picked up one time. V and J are TRBV18 and TRBJ1-1; D not certain. Per germline, CDR1 KGHSH and CDR2 LQKENI. The CDR3 totals 14 residues. V lost 4 bases and J 1 base, leaving 10 bases between the germline ends. CDR3 coding DNA: TGTGCCAGCTCACTTCAGACGGGGAACACTGAAGCTTTCTTT. It codes for CASSLQTGNTEAFF.

V gene TRBV4-3 combines with J gene TRBJ2-1, with D possibly being TRBD2 (6 bases). The length of the CDR3 is 16 residues. CDR1 is LGHNA, CDR2 YSLEER, per germline. Between the trimmed V and J ends, which lost 1 base and 9 bases, there was a span of 19 bases. The CDR3 loop is CASSQVTGALGGEQFF. Written as DNA, the CDR3 is TGCGCCAGCAGCCAAGTCACGGGAGCCTTGGGGGGTGAGCAGTTCTTC.

The chain employs TRBV4-2 and TRBJ2-1, with 10 bases that match TRBD2. The germline V gene encodes CDR1 LGHNA and CDR2 YNFKEQ. The CDR3 consists of 17 residues. V dropped 3 bases and J dropped 4; count of bases not matched to a gene: 9. The CDR3 here is CASSHNTLAGDYNEQFF. Written as DNA, the CDR3 is TGTGCCAGCAGCCATAACACCCTAGCGGGGGATTACAATGAGCAGTTCTTC.

The rearrangement uses TRBV7-2 and TRBJ1-2; D possibly corresponds to TRBD1 (6 bases). V gave up 4 bases and J gave up 3 bases, with 12 bases separating them. This CDR3 has 14 residues. CDR1 is SGHTA and CDR2 is FQGNSA in the germline V gene. DNA of the CDR3: TGTGCCAGCAGCTCCCTAGGGGGATACTATGGCTACACCTTC. Protein sequence: CASSSLGGYYGYTF.

This rearrangement joins TRBV4-2 to TRBJ2-7, with TRBD1 as a possible D gene (6 bases). Germline CDR1 reads LGHNA; CDR2 reads YNFKEQ. There are 16 residues in the CDR3. Deletions cut 4 bases from V and 4 bases from J, with 20 bases between. The CDR3 sequence is CASSLGTPQTLYEQYF. The CDR3 DNA reads as TGTGCCAGCAGCCTCGGGACACCCCAAACCTTATACGAGCAGTACTTC.

The gene calls are TRBV6-4 and TRBJ2-5; 10 nucleotides line up with TRBD2. Germline CDR1 and CDR2: MRHNA and SNTAGT. The CDR3 loop spans 14 amino acids. V shed 3 bases and J 2 bases; nucleotides not matched to a gene: 0. The chain's CDR3 is CASSEAGGQETQYF. In DNA, the CDR3 is TGTGCCAGCAGTGAAGCGGGGGGGCAAGAGACCCAGTACTTC.

This clone was seen once. An end of the junction differs from the germline gene, which may be a read error. The V call is TRBV6-5, the J call TRBJ2-7, with 10 bases fitting TRBD1. The CDR3 is 15 amino acids. In germline, CDR1 is MNHEY, CDR2 SVGAGI. The CDR3 region is CAGSLRRDRGYEQYF. The CDR3 bases are TGTGCCGGCAGCCTGCGTCGGGACAGGGGCTACGAGCAGTACTTC.

The chain employs TRBV27 and TRBJ2-7; perhaps TRBD2 as D (5 bases). From germline, CDR1 is MNHEY and CDR2 SMNVEV (reference sequence). V shed 2 bases and J shed 4 bases, with 6 bases lying between them. The CDR3 has 12 amino acids. The CDR3 protein is CASSLEGYEQYF. Written as DNA, the CDR3 is TGTGCCAGCAGTTTAGAGGGTTACGAGCAGTACTTC.

For the CDR3, the DNA is TGTGCCAGCAGTTCGCCCCTCCAGGACAGTAAAGAGACCCAGTACTTC. It translates to CASSSPLQDSKETQYF. The chain joins TRBV27 to TRBJ2-5; maybe TRBD1 (6 bases). Per the germline V gene, CDR1 is MNHEY and CDR2 is SMNVEV (reference sequence). Trimming took 4 bases from V and 3 from J, leaving 18 bases between them. There are 16 residues in the CDR3.

The chain employs TRBV7-2 and TRBJ1-1; 7 nucleotides align to TRBD1. V lost 0 bases to trimming and J lost 5 bases; unmatched junction nucleotides: 9. Germline CDR1 is SGHTA and CDR2 is FQGNSA. CDR3 length: 16 amino acids. The CDR3 reads CASSLASSAGGTEAFF. As DNA, the CDR3 is TGTGCCAGCAGCTTAGCGTCGTCGGCAGGGGGGACTGAAGCTTTCTTT.

CDR3 coding DNA: TGTGCCAGCAGCTTGTGGGTTCGGCAGGGGGGCGAAAAACTGTTTTTT. Translation: CASSLWVRQGGEKLFF. This rearrangement joins TRBV5-5 to TRBJ1-4, with 7 bases matching TRBD1. V trimming: 1 base; J trimming: 8 bases; junction bases outside the gene matches: 11. CDR1 and CDR2 (germline): SGHKS, YYEKEE (reference sequence). This CDR3 spans 16 amino acids.

The V call is TRBV28, the J call TRBJ1-1; the match to TRBD1 covers 9 bases. CDR3 length: 16 amino acids. V shed 10 bases and J 0 bases; nucleotides not matched to a gene: 12. Germline assignment: CDR1 MDHEN and CDR2 SYDVKM. The CDR3 region is CATFRDRVGMNTEAFF. The CDR3 nucleotides are TGTGCCACATTTCGGGACAGGGTGGGGATGAACACTGAAGCTTTCTTT.

This clone was detected a few times. V and J are TRBV11-2 and TRBJ1-1; D is undetermined. Germline CDR1 reads SGHAT; CDR2 reads FQNNGV. Trimming left V 5 bases short and J 9 bases short, with 13 bases between. This CDR3 is built from 12 residues. The CDR3: CASSREGPQAFF. CDR3 DNA: TGTGCCAGCAGCCGAGAGGGTCCGCAAGCTTTCTTT.

The chain recombines TRBV5-5 with TRBJ1-4; D gene unclear. Germline CDR1 and CDR2: SGHKS and YYEKEE (reference sequence). The CDR3 spans 18 residues. Deletions cut 4 bases from V and 2 bases from J, with 21 bases between. This CDR3 reads CASSLRAGVSRTNEKLFF. CDR3 DNA sequence: TGTGCCAGCAGCCTGCGGGCCGGAGTGTCGCGGACTAATGAAAAACTGTTTTTT.

Concerning this clone: Sequence at one end of the junction differs from germline and may be a read error. The rearrangement uses TRBV4-2 and TRBJ2-5; the match to TRBD2 covers 11 bases. CDR1 is LGHNA and CDR2 is YNFKEQ in the germline V gene. This CDR3 has 16 residues. CDR3 residues: CASSQRLAGTQEAQYF. CDR3 sequence (DNA): TGTGCCAGCAGCCAACGACTAGCGGGGACCCAAGAGGCCCAGTACTTC.

This chain uses TRBV7-2 with TRBJ2-7; D gene unclear. The germline V gene has CDR1 SGHTA and CDR2 FQGNSA. The CDR3 has 13 residues. Between the trimmed V and J ends, which lost 2 bases and 6 bases, there was a span of 11 bases. CDR3: CASSLPITGEQYF. The CDR3 DNA reads TGTGCCAGCAGCTTACCCATAACGGGCGAGCAGTACTTC.

The chain carries TRBV9 and TRBJ2-1; D is possibly TRBD2 (7 bases). V was shortened by 4 bases and J by 7 bases, with 18 bases between the two germline ends. Looked up from germline, CDR1 is SGDLS and CDR2 is YYNGEE. This CDR3 has 15 residues. The CDR3 DNA is TGTGCCAGCAGCCCTACGTCTGCGGGGGCTAATGAGCAGTTCTTC. The encoded protein is CASSPTSAGANEQFF.

This clone was observed a handful of times. The chain links TRBV6-4 to TRBJ2-6, with 7 positions matching TRBD1. The CDR3 runs to 15 residues. Germline CDR1 is MRHNA and CDR2 is SNTAGT. Losses at the gene ends were 5 bases for V and 2 bases for J; bases not matched to a gene: 3. CDR3 region: CASSQDRAGANVLTF. The CDR3 nucleotides read TGTGCCAGCAGTCAAGACAGGGCTGGGGCCAACGTCCTGACTTTC.

This clone was counted a single time. The rearrangement joins TRBV18 to TRBJ2-7; 7 bases are a match to TRBD1. The CDR3 has 14 residues. Germline trimming cut 1 base from V and 3 bases from J; bases unmatched to any gene: 3. Germline V CDR1 and CDR2: KGHSH, LQKENI. CDR3 residues: CASSPQGAGYEQYF. The CDR3 coding sequence is TGTGCCAGCTCACCACAGGGGGCAGGCTACGAGCAGTACTTC.